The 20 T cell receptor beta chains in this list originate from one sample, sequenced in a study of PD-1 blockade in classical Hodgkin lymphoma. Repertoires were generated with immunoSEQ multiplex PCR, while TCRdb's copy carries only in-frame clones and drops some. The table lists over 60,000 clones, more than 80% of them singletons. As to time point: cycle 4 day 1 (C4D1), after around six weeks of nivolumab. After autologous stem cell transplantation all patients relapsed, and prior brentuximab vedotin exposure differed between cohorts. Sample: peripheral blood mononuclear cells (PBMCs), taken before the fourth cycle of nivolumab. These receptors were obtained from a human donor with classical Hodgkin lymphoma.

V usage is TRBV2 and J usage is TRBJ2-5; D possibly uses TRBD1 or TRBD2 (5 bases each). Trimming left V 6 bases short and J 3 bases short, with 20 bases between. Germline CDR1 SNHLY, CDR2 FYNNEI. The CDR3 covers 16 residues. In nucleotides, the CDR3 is TGTGCCAGCAGACCTAACCCGGGGCCAACCAAAGAGACCCAGTACTTC. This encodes CASRPNPGPTKETQYF.

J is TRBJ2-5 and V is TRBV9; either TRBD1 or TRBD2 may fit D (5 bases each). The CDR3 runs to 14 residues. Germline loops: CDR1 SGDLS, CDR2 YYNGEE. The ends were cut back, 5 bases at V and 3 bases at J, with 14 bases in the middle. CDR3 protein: CASSAGLGEETQYF. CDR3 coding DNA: TGTGCCAGCAGTGCCGGATTGGGGGAAGAGACCCAGTACTTC.

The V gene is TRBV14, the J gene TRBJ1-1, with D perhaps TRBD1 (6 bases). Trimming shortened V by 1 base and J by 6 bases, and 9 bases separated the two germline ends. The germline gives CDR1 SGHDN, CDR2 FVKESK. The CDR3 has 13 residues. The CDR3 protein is CASSQVGAAEAFF. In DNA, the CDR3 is TGTGCCAGCAGCCAAGTGGGGGCAGCTGAAGCTTTCTTT.

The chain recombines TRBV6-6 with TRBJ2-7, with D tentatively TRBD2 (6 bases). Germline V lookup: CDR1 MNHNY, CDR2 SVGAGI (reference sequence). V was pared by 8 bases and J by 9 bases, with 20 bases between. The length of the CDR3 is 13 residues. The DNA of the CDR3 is TGTGCCAGCGGGGGGACCCTTTCCGGCGGGCAGTACTTC. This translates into CASGGTLSGGQYF.

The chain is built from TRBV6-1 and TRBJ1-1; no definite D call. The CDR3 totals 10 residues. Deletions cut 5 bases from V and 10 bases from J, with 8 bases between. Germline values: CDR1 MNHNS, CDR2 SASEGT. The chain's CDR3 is CASSQQGAFF. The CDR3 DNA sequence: TGTGCCAGCAGTCAGCAAGGAGCTTTCTTT.

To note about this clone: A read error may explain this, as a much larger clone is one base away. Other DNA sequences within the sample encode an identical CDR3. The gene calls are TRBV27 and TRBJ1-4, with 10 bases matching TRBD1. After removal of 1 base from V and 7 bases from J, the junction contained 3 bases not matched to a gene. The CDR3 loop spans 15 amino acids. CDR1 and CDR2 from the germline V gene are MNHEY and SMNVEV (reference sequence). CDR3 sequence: CASSLWTGGGEKLFF. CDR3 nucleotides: TGTGCCAGCAGTTTATGGACAGGGGGTGGTGAAAAACTGTTTTTT.

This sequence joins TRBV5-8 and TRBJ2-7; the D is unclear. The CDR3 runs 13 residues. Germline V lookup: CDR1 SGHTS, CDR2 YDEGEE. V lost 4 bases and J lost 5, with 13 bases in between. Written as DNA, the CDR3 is TGTGCCAGCAGCCGGGTCTATCGGAACGAGCAGTACTTC. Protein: CASSRVYRNEQYF.

CDR3 nucleotides: TGTGCCAGCAGTCGGGAATCCTACGAGCAGTACTTC. It yields the protein CASSRESYEQYF. This chain joins TRBV6-5 and TRBJ2-7; the D gene is possibly TRBD2 (5 bases). This CDR3 contains 12 residues. The ends were cut back, 5 bases at V and 1 base at J, with 6 bases in the middle. Germline V gives CDR1 MNHEY, CDR2 SVGAGI.

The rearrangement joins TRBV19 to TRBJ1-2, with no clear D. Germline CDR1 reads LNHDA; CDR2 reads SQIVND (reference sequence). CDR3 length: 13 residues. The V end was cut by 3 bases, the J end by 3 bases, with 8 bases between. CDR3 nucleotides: TGTGCCAGTAGTATGGCCATCGACTATGGCTACACCTTC. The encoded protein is CASSMAIDYGYTF.

The CDR3 reads CASSQDSSDSGNTIYF. The CDR3 region has the DNA TGCGCCAGCAGCCAAGACTCGTCTGACTCTGGAAACACCATATATTTT. This chain connects TRBV4-1 to TRBJ1-3; no clear D gene. V lost 0 bases to trimming and J lost 0 bases, with 9 bases between them. This CDR3 has 16 amino acids. Germline V gene sequence: CDR1 MGHRA, CDR2 YSYEKL.

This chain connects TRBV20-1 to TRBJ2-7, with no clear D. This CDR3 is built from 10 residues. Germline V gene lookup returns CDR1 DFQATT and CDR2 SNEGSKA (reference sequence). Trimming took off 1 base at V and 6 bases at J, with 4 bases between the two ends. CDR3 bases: TGCAGTGCTAGAGGTAGCGAGCAGTACTTC. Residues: CSARGSEQYF.

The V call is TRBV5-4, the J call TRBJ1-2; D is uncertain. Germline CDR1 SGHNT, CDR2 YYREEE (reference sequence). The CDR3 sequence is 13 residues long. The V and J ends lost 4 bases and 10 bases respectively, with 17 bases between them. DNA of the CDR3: TGTGCCAGCAGCGCGAGGGTGGATGGGATCTACACCTTC. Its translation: CASSARVDGIYTF.

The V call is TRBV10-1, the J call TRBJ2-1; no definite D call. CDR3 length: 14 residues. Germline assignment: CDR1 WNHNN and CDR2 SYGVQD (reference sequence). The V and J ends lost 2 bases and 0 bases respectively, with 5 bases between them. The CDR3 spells CASSEESSYNEQFF. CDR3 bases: TGCGCCAGCAGTGAGGAGAGCTCCTACAATGAGCAGTTCTTC.

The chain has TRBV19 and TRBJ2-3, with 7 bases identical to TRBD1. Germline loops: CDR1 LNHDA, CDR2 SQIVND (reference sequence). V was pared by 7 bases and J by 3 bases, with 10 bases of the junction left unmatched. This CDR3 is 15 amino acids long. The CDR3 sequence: CASTSTGIVTDTQYF. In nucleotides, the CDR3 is TGTGCCAGTACCTCGACAGGGATCGTGACAGATACGCAGTATTTT.

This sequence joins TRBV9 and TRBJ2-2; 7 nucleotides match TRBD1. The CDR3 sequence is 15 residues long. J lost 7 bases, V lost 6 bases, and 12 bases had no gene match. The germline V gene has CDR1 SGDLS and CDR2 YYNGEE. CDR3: CASTPRQGLVGELFF. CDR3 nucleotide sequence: TGTGCCAGCACCCCTCGACAGGGTTTAGTCGGGGAGCTGTTTTTT.

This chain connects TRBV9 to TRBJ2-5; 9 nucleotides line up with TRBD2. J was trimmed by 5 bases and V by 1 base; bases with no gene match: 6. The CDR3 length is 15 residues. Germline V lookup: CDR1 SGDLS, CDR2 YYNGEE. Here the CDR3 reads CASSVTSGGSETQYF. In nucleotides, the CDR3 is TGTGCCAGCAGCGTAACGAGCGGGGGGTCGGAGACCCAGTACTTC.

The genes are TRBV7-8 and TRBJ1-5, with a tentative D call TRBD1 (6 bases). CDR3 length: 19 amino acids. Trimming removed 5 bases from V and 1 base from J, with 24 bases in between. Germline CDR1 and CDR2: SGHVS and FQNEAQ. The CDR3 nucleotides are TGTGCCAGCAGCCCTGCTTTTGGGGGCTTAACAATCAGCAATCAGCCCCAGCATTTT. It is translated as CASSPAFGGLTISNQPQHF.

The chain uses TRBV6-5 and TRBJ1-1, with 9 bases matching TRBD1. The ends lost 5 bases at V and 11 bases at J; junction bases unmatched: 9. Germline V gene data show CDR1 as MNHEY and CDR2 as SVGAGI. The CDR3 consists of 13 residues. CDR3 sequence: CASSIRQGGRAFF. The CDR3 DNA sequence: TGTGCCAGCAGTATTCGACAGGGGGGGAGGGCTTTCTTT.

The CDR3 region is CASGQQGGEKLFF. The CDR3 DNA follows: TGTGCCAGCGGACAACAAGGGGGGGAAAAACTGTTTTTT. The chain couples TRBV9 to TRBJ1-4; D perhaps matches TRBD1 (6 bases). The germline CDR1 and CDR2 sequences are SGDLS and YYNGEE. CDR3 size: 13 residues. Between the trimmed V and J ends, which lost 7 bases and 8 bases, there was a span of 15 bases.

The CDR3 region is CASSLLAGGLNEQFF. Written as DNA, the CDR3 is TGTGCCAGCAGCCTCCTAGCGGGGGGGCTCAATGAGCAGTTCTTC. V and J are TRBV7-6 and TRBJ2-1; TRBD2 matches at 12 bases. CDR3 length equals 15 residues. J was trimmed by 6 bases and V by 5 bases; bases with no gene match: 5. Germline CDR1 and CDR2: SGHVS and FNYEAQ.